What follows describes a single T cell receptor beta chain. V was trimmed by 0 bases and J by 5 bases, leaving 11 bases between them. Looked up from germline, CDR1 is LNHNV and CDR2 is YYDKDF (reference sequence). The CDR3 extends over 14 amino acids. The sample originates from a study of PD-L1 blockade in urothelial cancer. For the study at large: The patients' atezolizumab therapy, 1,200 mg intravenously every 3 weeks, started in the mid-2010s. Blood samples had a median of 141,255 T cells, roughly 83,000 unique TCRs, and clonality 0.075 to 0.095.

TCRdb's copy holds only in-frame clones and misses some; the assay was immunoSEQ multiplex PCR. The profile covers under 55,000 clones, with 75% to 90% appearing a single time and about 5.6% taken by the ten largest. The TCR sequence derives from a middle-aged man with urothelial cancer. The chain is built from TRBV15 and TRBJ2-7; tentatively, D is TRBD2 (5 bases). This material consisted of PBMCs, taken around atezolizumab (anti-PD-L1) treatment. The CDR3 DNA follows: TGTGCCACCAGCAGAGAGGCCGCGCGGGACGAGCAGTACTTC. This translates into CATSREAARDEQYF.